The 14 T cell receptor beta chains given below trace back to one sample, sequenced in a study of T cells in Graves' hyperthyroidism and ophthalmopathy. TCR beta CDR3 region amplification was performed from RNA transcripts. The HTBI primer set was used in a first-round RT-PCR of the TCR CDR3. TCRdb ran MiXCR on the multiplex PCR reads and lists one entry per CDR3 protein. The repertoire holds a few hundred thousand distinct CDR3 sequences, with 35% to 55% as singletons. The sequenced sample consisted of peripheral blood or thyroid tissue (not recorded which). The receptors originated from a woman aged 18-29 years with Graves' hyperthyroidism.

This chain's CDR3 is CASSAGQGRNGYTF. The CDR3 coding sequence is TGTGCCAGCAGTGCCGGACAGGGAAGAAATGGCTACACCTTC. The chain has TRBV25-1 and TRBJ1-2, with 8 bases aligning to TRBD1. V was clipped by 4 bases and J by 6 bases; unmatched bases: 7. CDR1 MGHDK and CDR2 SYGVNS come from the germline V gene. The CDR3 sequence is 14 residues long.

The DNA of the CDR3 is TGTGCCAGCAGCCGCCGGGGCTACACCTTC. Residues: CASSRRGYTF. The chain has TRBV6-2 or TRBV6-3 and TRBJ1-2; D unresolved. From germline, CDR1 is MNHEY and CDR2 SVGEGT. V shed 6 bases and J shed 8 bases, with 7 bases lying between them. The CDR3 covers 10 residues.

In this sample, this clonotype turned up many times. CDR3 nucleotides: TGCAGCGTTGAAGTTCCTAGCGCATCCTACGAGCAGTACTTC. It yields the protein CSVEVPSASYEQYF. The chain carries TRBV29-1 and TRBJ2-7; D is perhaps TRBD2 (6 bases). Germline-derived CDR1 and CDR2 are SQVTM and ANQGSEA. Trimming cost V 1 base and J 1 base, with 11 bases left between them. The CDR3 consists of 14 residues.

The sample holds many counts of this clonotype. Here the CDR3 omits its conserved ending phenylalanine or tryptophan, so a read error is the likely source. The DNA is omitted, as the CDR3 cannot be located on it reliably, and the CDR3 follows TCRdb's listing. The CDR3 sequence: CASSELGLAGLPG. The J gene is TRBJ2-7, the V gene TRBV6-1; the table's D call TRBD2 went unverified against the DNA. The CDR3 is 13 amino acids in total, end residues counted. The germline gives CDR1 MNHNS, CDR2 SASEGT.

This clonotype was observed a single time. The chain recombines TRBV7-6 with TRBJ2-3; D might be TRBD2 (5 bases). The germline V gene has CDR1 SGHVS and CDR2 FNYEAQ. V lost 3 bases to trimming and J lost 6 bases, with 13 bases between them. The CDR3 consists of 14 residues. This CDR3 is CASSLGRGGDTQYF. The DNA for the CDR3 is TGTGCCAGCAGCTTGGGCCGGGGTGGGGATACGCAGTATTTT.

This clonotype was recorded many times. J is TRBJ1-4 and V is TRBV6-5; tentative D call: TRBD1 (6 bases). The CDR3 contains 15 residues. V dropped 2 bases and J dropped 3 bases, with 10 bases sitting between them. CDR1 and CDR2 from the germline V gene are MNHEY and SVGAGI. CDR3 loop: CASSYTTGPNEKLFF. The CDR3 DNA reads TGTGCCAGCAGTTACACGACAGGACCTAATGAAAAACTGTTTTTT.

In this sample, this clonotype turned up many times. The J gene is TRBJ1-2, the V gene TRBV29-1, with D unclear. Trimming took off 7 bases at V and 2 bases at J, with 5 bases between the two ends. Germline V gene data show CDR1 as SQVTM and CDR2 as ANQGSEA. CDR3 length equals 10 residues. CDR3 in amino acids: CSGVNYGYTF. The CDR3 DNA follows: TGCAGCGGAGTCAACTATGGCTACACCTTC.

J is TRBJ1-6 and V is TRBV12-3 or TRBV12-4; 8 bases fit TRBD1. V shed 6 bases, J shed 7 bases, and the junction held 11 bases outside the gene matches. The CDR3 runs to 16 residues. The CDR3 sequence is CASRSTGDRTNSPLHF. The DNA of the CDR3 is TGTGCCAGCAGGTCGACAGGGGACAGGACAAATTCACCCCTCCACTTT.

This clonotype was counted many times. V gene TRBV11-2 combines with J gene TRBJ2-5; TRBD2 agrees at 9 bases. The CDR3 is made up of 14 amino acids. The germline V gene encodes CDR1 SGHAT and CDR2 FQNNGV. V trimming: 2 bases; J trimming: 9 bases; junction bases outside the gene matches: 7. The CDR3 loop is CASSLLAGGRAQYF. Written as DNA, the CDR3 is TGTGCCAGCAGCTTACTTGCGGGAGGGCGGGCCCAGTACTTC.

In this sample, this clonotype turned up a few times. The chain carries TRBV7-2 and TRBJ2-3; no definite D call. Trimming left V 3 bases short and J 0 bases short, with 7 bases between. Germline CDR1 reads SGHTA; CDR2 reads FQGNSA. The CDR3 length is 14 residues. In DNA form, the CDR3 reads TGTGCCAGCAGCTTTAGGTCTAGCACAGATACGCAGTATTTT. This sequence encodes CASSFRSSTDTQYF.

Concerning this clonotype itself: Compared with germline, one end of the junction differs, possibly owing to a read error. This rearrangement joins TRBV2 to TRBJ1-2; a weak D match, TRBD1 (6 bases). Germline V lookup: CDR1 SNHLY, CDR2 FYNNEI. This CDR3 region has 13 residues. Here the CDR3 reads CASDQGIGYGLLF. In DNA, the CDR3 is TGTGCCAGTGATCAGGGGATCGGCTATGGCCTCCTCTTC.

There are many counts of this clonotype. The chain joins TRBV7-8 to TRBJ2-5, with D uncertain. Germline V CDR1 and CDR2: SGHVS, FQNEAQ. The CDR3 loop spans 15 amino acids. Trimming pared 5 bases from V and 4 bases from J, leaving 17 bases between. The CDR3 reads CASSPSRVLGETQYF. The CDR3 DNA reads TGTGCCAGCAGCCCATCCCGGGTGTTAGGAGAGACCCAGTACTTC. The entire variable domain, with the rest obtained from reference TRBV7-8 and TRBJ2-5, is as follows: GAGVSQSPRYKVAKRGQDVALRCDPISGHVSLFWYQQALGQGPEFLTYFQNEAQLDKSGLPSDRFFAERPEGSVSTLKIQRTQQEDSAVYLCASSPSRVLGETQYFGPGTRLLVL.

This chain uses TRBV20-1 with TRBJ1-4, with TRBD1 matching over 8 bases. From germline, CDR1 is DFQATT and CDR2 SNEGSKA (reference sequence). After removal of 3 bases from V and 6 bases from J, the junction contained 3 bases not matched to a gene. CDR3 size: 13 residues. In DNA, the CDR3 is TGCAGTGCTAGGCCGACAGGGGATGAAAAACTGTTTTTT. It yields the protein CSARPTGDEKLFF.

V gene TRBV20-1 combines with J gene TRBJ2-7; D may be TRBD1 or TRBD2 (5 bases each). Near its end, the DNA agrees better with TRBJ2-1, so the J call may be wrong. The CDR3 contains 14 residues. In germline, CDR1 is DFQATT, CDR2 SNEGSKA (reference sequence). CDR3 protein: CSARGGASSYEQFF. DNA for the CDR3: TGCAGTGCTAGAGGAGGGGCCAGCTCCTACGAGCAGTTCTTC.